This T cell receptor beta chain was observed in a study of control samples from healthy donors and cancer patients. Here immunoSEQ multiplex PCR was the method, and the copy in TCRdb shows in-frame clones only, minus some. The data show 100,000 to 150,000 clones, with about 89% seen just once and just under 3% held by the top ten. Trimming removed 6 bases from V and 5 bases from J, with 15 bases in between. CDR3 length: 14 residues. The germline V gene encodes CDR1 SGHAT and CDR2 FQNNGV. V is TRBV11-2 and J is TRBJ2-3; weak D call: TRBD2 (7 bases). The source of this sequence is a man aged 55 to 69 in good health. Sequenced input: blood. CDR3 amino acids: CASSPGGPGDTQYF. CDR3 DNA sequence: TGTGCCAGCAGTCCCGGGGGGCCGGGAGATACGCAGTATTTT.